Shown below are 17 T cell receptor beta chains from a single sample sequenced in a study of a mutant IDH1 vaccine in newly diagnosed glioma. These receptors have no identified antigens. Time point here: week 23, last vaccination. Vaccination comprised doses that each held 300 ug of mutant IDH1 20-mer peptide, plus topical imiquimod. Measured with immunoSEQ multiplex PCR; TCRdb has only the in-frame clones, and not every one. The sample has just under 45,000 clones; about 91% are singletons. This sample comprised PBMCs, obtained from a glioma patient whose treatment included an IDH1 peptide vaccine. The receptors were gathered from a man in his fifties or sixties with glioma.

V usage is TRBV2 and J usage is TRBJ1-5; D remains unclear. CDR1 SNHLY and CDR2 FYNNEI come from the germline V gene. CDR3 size: 15 residues. Trimming removed 8 bases from V and 0 bases from J, with 14 bases in between. The CDR3 reads CASSTGINSNQPQHF. The CDR3 bases are TGTGCCAGCTCGACGGGAATCAATAGCAATCAGCCCCAGCATTTT.

The gene calls are TRBV5-1 and TRBJ1-2; tentative D call: TRBD1 (5 bases). The CDR3 contains 14 residues. With 6 bases removed from V and 3 bases from J, the gap between germline ends came to 15 bases. Germline CDR1 reads SGHRS; CDR2 reads YFSETQ. The CDR3 region has the DNA TGCGCCAGCACCCTTGGCCAGGGATACTATGGCTACACCTTC. Translation gives CASTLGQGYYGYTF.

This clone was seen only once. The chain employs TRBV27 and TRBJ1-4; D gene unclear. The CDR3 runs 14 residues. V gave up 6 bases and J gave up 5 bases, with 13 bases separating them. The germline V gene encodes CDR1 MNHEY and CDR2 SMNVEV (reference sequence). CDR3 DNA: TGTGCCAGCAGGTCATCGGGGAGGAATGAAAAACTGTTTTTT. Translated: CASRSSGRNEKLFF.

As for this clone: This sample includes further DNA sequences coding for the same CDR3. V gene TRBV6-4 combines with J gene TRBJ2-3, with 8 bases that match TRBD2. The V gene end was trimmed by 0 bases and the J gene end by 1 base; junction bases not matched to a gene: 0. CDR1 is MRHNA and CDR2 is SNTAGT in the germline V gene. CDR3 length equals 15 residues. The CDR3 nucleotides are TGTGCCAGCAGTGACTCTAGCGGGGGCACAGATACGCAGTATTTT. Translating it yields CASSDSSGGTDTQYF.

This rearrangement joins TRBV7-9 to TRBJ1-1; a possible D gene is TRBD1 (5 bases). V was pared by 4 bases and J by 0 bases, with 12 bases between. Germline lookup yields CDR1 SEHNR and CDR2 FQNEAQ (reference sequence). The CDR3 length is 15 residues. CDR3 region: CASSWAGYMNTEAFF. DNA of the CDR3: TGTGCCAGCAGCTGGGCAGGGTACATGAACACTGAAGCTTTCTTT.

The J gene is TRBJ2-2, the V gene TRBV19; D is perhaps TRBD1 (6 bases). The ends were cut back, 11 bases at V and 6 bases at J, with 16 bases in the middle. The germline gives CDR1 LNHDA, CDR2 SQIVND (reference sequence). The CDR3 extends over 13 amino acids. CDR3 sequence reads: CAGGHLSAGELFF. The CDR3 DNA is TGTGCCGGGGGACACCTGTCCGCCGGGGAGCTGTTTTTT.

The V call is TRBV5-1, the J call TRBJ1-2; D remains ambiguous. V lost 4 bases and J 3 bases, leaving 4 bases between the germline ends. Germline CDR1 SGHRS, CDR2 YFSETQ. The CDR3 loop spans 11 amino acids. This CDR3 reads CASSDHYGYTF. For the CDR3, the DNA is TGCGCCAGCAGCGACCACTATGGCTACACCTTC.

This chain links TRBV7-3 with TRBJ2-7; the match to TRBD1 covers 8 bases. The CDR3 sequence is 13 residues long. Germline V gene data show CDR1 as SGHTA and CDR2 as FQGTGA. The ends lost 5 bases at V and 5 bases at J; junction bases unmatched: 5. The DNA for the CDR3 is TGTGCCAGCAGCCCACAGGGGGATGACGAGCAGTACTTC. It translates to CASSPQGDDEQYF.

V gene TRBV25-1 combines with J gene TRBJ1-5; TRBD1 might be the D (5 bases). V was clipped by 3 bases and J by 2 bases, with 8 bases between them. CDR1 is MGHDK and CDR2 is SYGVNS in the germline V gene. The CDR3 spans 14 residues. The CDR3 loop reads CASSEQGGNQPQHF. The CDR3 coding sequence is TGTGCCAGCAGTGAGCAAGGGGGCAATCAGCCCCAGCATTTT.

The chain recombines TRBV27 with TRBJ1-3; D remains ambiguous. This CDR3 spans 15 amino acids. V lost 0 bases, J lost 4 bases, and 10 bases lay in between. The germline CDR1 and CDR2 sequences are MNHEY and SMNVEV (reference sequence). The CDR3 region has the DNA TGTGCCAGCAGTTTATCCGCGGGCTCCGGAAACACCATATATTTT. This translates into CASSLSAGSGNTIYF.

This sequence joins TRBV28 and TRBJ1-1; TRBD1 might be the D (6 bases). The V and J ends lost 5 bases and 3 bases respectively, with 7 bases between them. The CDR3 sequence is 12 residues long. The V gene's germline CDR1 is MDHEN and CDR2 SYDVKM. CDR3 in DNA: TGTGCCAGCAGTAGGACAGACACTGAAGCTTTCTTT. It specifies CASSRTDTEAFF.

The rearrangement links TRBV6-5 to TRBJ1-1, with 8 bases aligning to TRBD1. Per the germline V gene, CDR1 is MNHEY and CDR2 is SVGAGI. With 5 bases clipped from V and 1 base from J, the junction kept 6 bases outside the gene matches. The CDR3 has 15 amino acids. CDR3 sequence reads: CASSGAGGWNTEAFF. In DNA form, the CDR3 reads TGTGCCAGCAGTGGGGCAGGGGGCTGGAACACTGAAGCTTTCTTT.

The chain recombines TRBV7-8 with TRBJ1-5; TRBD1 aligns across 8 bases. V gave up 1 base and J gave up 6 bases; unmatched junction bases: 8. This CDR3 has 16 amino acids. Germline V CDR1 and CDR2: SGHVS, FQNEAQ. CDR3 sequence: CASSLGGDRRVQPQHF. The DNA for the CDR3 is TGTGCCAGCAGCTTAGGCGGGGACAGGCGGGTTCAGCCCCAGCATTTT.

The chain joins TRBV30 to TRBJ2-1, with D perhaps matching TRBD1 (5 bases). Germline values: CDR1 GTSNPN, CDR2 SVGIG (reference sequence). Between the trimmed V and J ends, which lost 2 bases and 8 bases, there was a span of 16 bases. CDR3 length equals 14 residues. For the CDR3, the DNA is TGTGCCTGGAGTCGAAATCAGGGTGTTGATGAGCAGTTCTTC. Protein product: CAWSRNQGVDEQFF.

The rearrangement uses TRBV7-8 and TRBJ2-1; 8 bases are a match to TRBD2. The CDR3 extends over 15 amino acids. V lost 1 base, J lost 7 bases, and 6 bases stayed unmatched. Germline values: CDR1 SGHVS, CDR2 FQNEAQ. The DNA for the CDR3 is TGTGCCAGCAGCTTAGGTCTAGCGGGCCTTAATGAGCAGTTCTTC. Its translation: CASSLGLAGLNEQFF.

V usage is TRBV10-3 and J usage is TRBJ2-4; 9 positions agree with TRBD1. CDR3 length equals 16 residues. The germline CDR1 and CDR2 sequences are ENHRY and SYGVKD. Trimming cost V 2 bases and J 6 bases; bases outside gene matches: 8. CDR3 coding DNA: TGTGCCATCAGTGAGATGGACAGGGGAGACGGAAACATTCAGTACTTC. This encodes CAISEMDRGDGNIQYF.

This rearrangement joins TRBV6-1 to TRBJ1-2; D not resolved. This CDR3 spans 13 amino acids. V shed 3 bases and J shed 4 bases, with 9 bases lying between them. CDR1 MNHNS and CDR2 SASEGT come from the germline V gene. Written as DNA, the CDR3 is TGTGCCAGCAGTGACTACCTCCTCTATGGCTACACCTTC. Amino acids: CASSDYLLYGYTF.